Listed here is a single T cell receptor beta chain. The data were obtained in a study of blood T cell repertoires in COVID-19. Study at large: Acute-phase and convalescent COVID-19 samples originated in the United States, Italy and Spain.

Profiling relied on immunoSEQ multiplex PCR, and the TCRdb table lists in-frame clones only, not all of them. The sample carries under 40,000 clones, 75% to 85% recorded once. This CDR3 is built from 15 residues. Germline V CDR1 and CDR2: SGHVS, FNYEAQ. V gave up 5 bases and J gave up 0 bases, with 11 bases separating them. The V and J genes are TRBV7-6 and TRBJ2-1; D may be TRBD1 (6 bases). The TCR was taken from a woman aged 70-85 years with acute or convalescent COVID-19. The sample comprised peripheral blood. The CDR3 is CASSLLGGSYNEQFF. The CDR3 DNA sequence: TGTGCCAGCAGCCTATTAGGGGGCTCCTACAATGAGCAGTTCTTC.